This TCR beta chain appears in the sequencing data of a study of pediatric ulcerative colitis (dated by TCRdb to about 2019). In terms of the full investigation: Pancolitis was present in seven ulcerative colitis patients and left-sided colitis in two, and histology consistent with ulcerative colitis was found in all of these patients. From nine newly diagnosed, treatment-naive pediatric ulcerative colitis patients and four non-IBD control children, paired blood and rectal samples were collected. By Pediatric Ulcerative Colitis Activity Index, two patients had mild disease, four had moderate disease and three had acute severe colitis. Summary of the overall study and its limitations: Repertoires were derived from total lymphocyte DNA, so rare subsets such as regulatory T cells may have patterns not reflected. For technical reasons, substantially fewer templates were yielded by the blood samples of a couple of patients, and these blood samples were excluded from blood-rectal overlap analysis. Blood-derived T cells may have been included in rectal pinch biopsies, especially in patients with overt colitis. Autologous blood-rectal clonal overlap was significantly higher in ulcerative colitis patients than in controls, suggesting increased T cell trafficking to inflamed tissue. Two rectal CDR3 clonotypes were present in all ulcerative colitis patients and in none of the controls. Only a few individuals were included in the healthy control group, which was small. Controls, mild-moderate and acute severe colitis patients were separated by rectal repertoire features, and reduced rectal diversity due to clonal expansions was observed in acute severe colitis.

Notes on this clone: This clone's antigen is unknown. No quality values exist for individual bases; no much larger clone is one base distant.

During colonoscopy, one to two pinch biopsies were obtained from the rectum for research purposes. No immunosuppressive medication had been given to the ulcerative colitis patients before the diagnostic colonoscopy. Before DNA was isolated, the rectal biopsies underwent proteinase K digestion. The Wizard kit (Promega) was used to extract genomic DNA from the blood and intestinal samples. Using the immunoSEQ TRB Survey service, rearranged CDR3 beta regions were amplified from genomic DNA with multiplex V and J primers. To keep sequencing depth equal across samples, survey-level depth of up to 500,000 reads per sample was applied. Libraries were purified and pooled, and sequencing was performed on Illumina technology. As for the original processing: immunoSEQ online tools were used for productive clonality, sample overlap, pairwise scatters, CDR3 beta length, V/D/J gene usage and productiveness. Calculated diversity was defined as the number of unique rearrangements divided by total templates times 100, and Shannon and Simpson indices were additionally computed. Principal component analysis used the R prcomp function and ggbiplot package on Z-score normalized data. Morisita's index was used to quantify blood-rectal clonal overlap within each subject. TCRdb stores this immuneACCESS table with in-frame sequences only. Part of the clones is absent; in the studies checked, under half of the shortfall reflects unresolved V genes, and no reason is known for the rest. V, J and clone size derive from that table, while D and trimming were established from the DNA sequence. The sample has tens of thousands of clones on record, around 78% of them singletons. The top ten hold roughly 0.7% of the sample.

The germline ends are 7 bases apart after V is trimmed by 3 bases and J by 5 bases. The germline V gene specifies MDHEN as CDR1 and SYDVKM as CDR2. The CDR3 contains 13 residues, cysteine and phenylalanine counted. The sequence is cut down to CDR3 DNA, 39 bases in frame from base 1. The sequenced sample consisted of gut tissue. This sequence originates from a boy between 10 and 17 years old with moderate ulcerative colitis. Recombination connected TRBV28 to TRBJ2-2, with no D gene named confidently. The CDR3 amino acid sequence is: CASSFLATGELFF. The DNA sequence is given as TGTGCCAGCAGTTTTTTAGCAACCGGGGAGCTGTTTTTT.